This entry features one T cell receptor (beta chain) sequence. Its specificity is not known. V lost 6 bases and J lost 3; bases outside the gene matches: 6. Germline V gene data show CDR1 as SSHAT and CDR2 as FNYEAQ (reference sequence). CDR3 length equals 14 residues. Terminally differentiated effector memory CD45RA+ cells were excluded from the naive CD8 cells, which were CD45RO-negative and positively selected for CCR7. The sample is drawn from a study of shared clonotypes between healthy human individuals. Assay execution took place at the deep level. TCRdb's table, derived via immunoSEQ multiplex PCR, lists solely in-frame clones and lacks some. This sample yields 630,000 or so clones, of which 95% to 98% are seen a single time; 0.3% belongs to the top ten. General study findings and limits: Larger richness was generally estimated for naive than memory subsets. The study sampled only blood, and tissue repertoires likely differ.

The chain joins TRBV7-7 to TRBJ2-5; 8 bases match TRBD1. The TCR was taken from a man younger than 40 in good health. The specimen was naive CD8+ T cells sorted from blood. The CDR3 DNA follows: TGTGCCAGCAGGCCGTTGGACAGGGAAGAGACCCAGTACTTC. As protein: CASRPLDREETQYF. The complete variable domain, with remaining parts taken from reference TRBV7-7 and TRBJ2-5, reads GAGVSQSPRYKVTKRGQDVTLRCDPISSHATLYWYQQALGQGPEFLTYFNYEAQPDKSGLPSDRFSAERPEGSISTLTIQRTEQRDSAMYRCASRPLDREETQYFGPGTRLLVL.